The next 18 T cell receptor beta chains were all read from a single sample in a study of glioma-infiltrating T cells. Amplification of TCR alpha and beta CDR3 regions from RNA used iRepertoire nested multiplex PCR. TCRdb independently ran MiXCR on the multiplex PCR reads; one entry per CDR3 protein. The sample gives about 190,000 distinct CDR3 sequences, 32% of which show up once; around 20% is in the top ten. Sequencing was done on a sample of glioma tissue, nonneoplastic brain tissue, or PBMCs (not recorded which). All receptors come from a human donor with low-grade glioma or glioblastoma, undergoing nonglioma brain surgery, or in good health (not recorded which).

This clonotype was counted at least ten times. The V call is TRBV7-9, the J call TRBJ2-1; D call uncertain. Germline V gives CDR1 SEHNR, CDR2 FQNEAQ (reference sequence). This CDR3 region has 12 residues. The ends were cut back, 6 bases at V and 10 bases at J, with 13 bases in the middle. The CDR3 sequence is CASRALGGEQFF. The CDR3 coding sequence is TGTGCCAGCAGGGCTCTAGGCGGAGAGCAGTTCTTC.

In this sample, this clonotype turned up many times. CDR3 protein: CASSYSNTGAQEQYF. The CDR3 region has the DNA TGTGCCAGCAGTTACTCGAATACGGGGGCGCAAGAGCAGTACTTC. The chain links TRBV6-5 to TRBJ2-7, with D tentatively TRBD1 or TRBD2 (6 bases each). The CDR3 contains 15 residues. The V end was cut by 0 bases, the J end by 7 bases, with 16 bases between. CDR1 is MNHEY, CDR2 SVGAGI, per germline.

In this sample, this clonotype turned up many times. The rearrangement links TRBV28 to TRBJ2-2; unclear D gene. This CDR3 spans 14 amino acids. CDR1 MDHEN and CDR2 SYDVKM come from the germline V gene. V lost 4 bases and J lost 4, with 10 bases in between. CDR3 in DNA: TGTGCCAGCAGTTCTGCAGCCTTCACCGGGGAGCTGTTTTTT. It is translated as CASSSAAFTGELFF.

In its sample, this clonotype was seen many times. The J gene is TRBJ2-7, the V gene TRBV28, with 14 bases lining up with TRBD2. The CDR3 sequence is 18 residues long. CDR1 is MDHEN, CDR2 SYDVKM, per germline. The V segment lost 2 bases and the J segment 1 base; nucleotides outside the gene matches: 7. CDR3 bases: TGTGCCAGCAGTTTACTCGGACTAGCGGGAGGACGGTCCTACGAGCAGTACTTC. Its translation: CASSLLGLAGGRSYEQYF. Full variable domain (remainder filled in from reference TRBV28 and TRBJ2-7): DVKVTQSSRYLVKRTGEKVFLECVQDMDHENMFWYRQDPGLGLRLIYFSYDVKMKEKGDIPEGYSVSREKKERFSLILESASTNQTSMYLCASSLLGLAGGRSYEQYFGPGTRLTVT.

This clonotype appeared a few times. The gene calls are TRBV29-1 and TRBJ2-5; weak D call: TRBD2 (6 bases). The CDR3 is made up of 14 amino acids. The germline V gene encodes CDR1 SQVTM and CDR2 ANQGSEA. V was pared by 4 bases and J by 5 bases, with 17 bases between. The CDR3 sequence: CSVAEGGTGETQYF. The CDR3 nucleotides read TGCAGCGTTGCCGAGGGCGGGACGGGGGAGACCCAGTACTTC. The full variable domain, with the rest looked up from reference TRBV29-1 and TRBJ2-5, is SAVISQKPSRDICQRGTSLTIQCQVDSQVTMMFWYRQQPGQSLTLIATANQGSEATYESGFVIDKFPISRPNLTFSTLTVSNMSPEDSSIYLCSVAEGGTGETQYFGPGTRLLVL.

As concerns this clonotype: This may arise from a read error, as a much more abundant clone is one base away. V usage is TRBV18 and J usage is TRBJ2-1; no firm D call. CDR3 length: 11 amino acids. V was clipped by 9 bases and J by 9 bases, with 12 bases between them. Germline lookup yields CDR1 KGHSH and CDR2 LQKENI. The CDR3 sequence is CARSETGEQFF. As DNA, the CDR3 is TGTGCCAGATCAGAGACCGGTGAGCAGTTCTTC. Combining the CDR3 with reference TRBV18 and TRBJ2-1 gives the whole variable domain NAGVMQNPRHLVRRRGQEARLRCSPMKGHSHVYWYRQLPEEGLKFMVYLQKENIIDESGMPKERFSAEFPKEGPSILRIQQVVRGDSAAYFCARSETGEQFFGPGTRLTVL.

This clonotype came up many times. The V call is TRBV24-1, the J call TRBJ2-1; no clear D. Germline V gene lookup returns CDR1 KGHDR and CDR2 SFDVKD. This CDR3 contains 14 residues. V was trimmed by 8 bases and J by 6 bases, leaving 16 bases between them. The CDR3 is CATTSDGPPNEQFF. The CDR3 DNA follows: TGTGCCACCACATCGGACGGCCCCCCCAATGAGCAGTTCTTC.

On this clonotype itself: Because the CDR3 is missing its conserved closing phenylalanine or tryptophan, this is likely a read error. This chain joins TRBV20-1 and TRBJ1-1, with D perhaps TRBD1 (5 bases). Germline loops: CDR1 DFQATT, CDR2 SNEGSKA (reference sequence). This CDR3 contains 11 residues. The CDR3 bases are TGCAATGCTTTGGACATCACTGAAGCTTTCATT. Its translation: CNALDITEAFI.

This clonotype was seen only a few times. This sequence joins TRBV29-1 and TRBJ2-5; tentatively, D is TRBD2 (6 bases). The V and J ends lost 4 bases and 5 bases respectively, with 14 bases between them. Germline V gene lookup returns CDR1 SQVTM and CDR2 ANQGSEA. The CDR3 is 13 residues long. CDR3 sequence reads: CSVGARGGETQYF. CDR3 nucleotide sequence: TGCAGCGTTGGGGCGCGTGGGGGGGAGACCCAGTACTTC. The full variable domain, its missing parts supplied by reference TRBV29-1 and TRBJ2-5, is SAVISQKPSRDICQRGTSLTIQCQVDSQVTMMFWYRQQPGQSLTLIATANQGSEATYESGFVIDKFPISRPNLTFSTLTVSNMSPEDSSIYLCSVGARGGETQYFGPGTRLLVL.

The rearrangement uses TRBV12-3 or TRBV12-4 and TRBJ2-1; perhaps TRBD2 as D (5 bases). This CDR3 contains 16 residues. Between the trimmed V and J ends, which lost 6 bases and 4 bases, there was a span of 19 bases. The CDR3 region is CASSPEGVEQYNEQFF. For the CDR3, the DNA is TGTGCCAGCAGCCCAGAGGGAGTGGAGCAGTACAATGAGCAGTTCTTC.

The chain couples TRBV29-1 to TRBJ2-2; TRBD2 is a possible D gene (5 bases). This CDR3 comprises 11 residues. V dropped 4 bases and J dropped 7 bases, with 7 bases sitting between them. Germline-derived CDR1 and CDR2 are SQVTM and ANQGSEA. In DNA form, the CDR3 reads TGCAGCGTTGGTAGCGACGGGGAGCTGTTTTTT. It is translated as CSVGSDGELFF.

In its sample, this clonotype was seen many times. The chain recombines TRBV9 with TRBJ1-3; tentative D call: TRBD1 (5 bases). CDR3 size: 15 residues. Germline values: CDR1 SGDLS, CDR2 YYNGEE. V was cut by 0 bases and J by 0 bases, with 7 bases left in between. The CDR3 coding sequence is TGTGCCAGCAGCGTAGGGGGGAACTCTGGAAACACCATATATTTT. Amino acid sequence: CASSVGGNSGNTIYF.

This clonotype was seen many times. The V gene is TRBV5-4, the J gene TRBJ2-1; 9 bases are shared with TRBD1. The V segment lost 0 bases and the J segment 4 bases; nucleotides outside the gene matches: 2. The germline CDR1 and CDR2 sequences are SGHNT and YYREEE (reference sequence). The CDR3 sequence is 15 residues long. The DNA for the CDR3 is TGTGCCAGCAGCTTGGGGACAGGGGATTACAATGAGCAGTTCTTC. Protein product: CASSLGTGDYNEQFF.

Worth noting for this clonotype: This clone may be a read error of a much larger clone one base away. V and J are TRBV20-1 and TRBJ1-6; 7 bases agree with TRBD1. In germline, CDR1 is DFQATT, CDR2 SNEGSKA (reference sequence). CDR3 size: 17 residues. V trimming: 0 bases; J trimming: 7 bases; junction bases outside the gene matches: 12. The CDR3 reads CSARDVLTGCANSPLHF. The CDR3 DNA follows: TGCAGTGCTAGAGATGTCCTGACAGGGTGCGCGAATTCACCCCTCCACTTT.

This clonotype has at least ten counts. The chain links TRBV29-1 to TRBJ2-7; D not resolved. The V end was cut by 4 bases, the J end by 7 bases, with 17 bases between. The germline V gene has CDR1 SQVTM and CDR2 ANQGSEA. The length of the CDR3 is 13 residues. CDR3 protein: CSVGRAEFPEQYF. DNA for the CDR3: TGCAGCGTTGGTCGGGCCGAATTCCCGGAGCAGTACTTC.

This clonotype was observed at least ten times. V is TRBV7-2 and J is TRBJ1-2; 8 bases line up with TRBD1. Per the germline V gene, CDR1 is SGHTA and CDR2 is FQGNSA. Trimming cost V 5 bases and J 8 bases; bases outside gene matches: 13. The CDR3 has 15 amino acids. The CDR3 spells CASSRTGGIEGGYTF. The CDR3 bases are TGTGCCAGCAGCCGAACAGGGGGAATTGAAGGAGGCTACACCTTC.

The gene calls are TRBV19 and TRBJ2-7, with 10 positions matching TRBD2. CDR1 and CDR2 from the germline V gene are LNHDA and SQIVND (reference sequence). With V trimmed by 3 bases and J by 3 bases, 5 bases remained unmatched. CDR3 length equals 15 residues. This CDR3 is CASSILAGGLYEQYF. The CDR3 nucleotides are TGTGCCAGTAGTATCTTAGCGGGAGGTCTCTACGAGCAGTACTTC.

This clonotype was seen repeatedly, ten times or more. Here the CDR3 reads CASSPGTGPSEAFF. The CDR3 DNA reads TGTGCCAGCTCTCCCGGGACAGGGCCCTCTGAAGCTTTCTTT. The chain recombines TRBV18 with TRBJ1-1, with TRBD1 matching 9 bases. V lost 6 bases and J lost 6; bases outside the gene matches: 8. There are 14 residues in the CDR3. Germline assignment: CDR1 KGHSH and CDR2 LQKENI.